A single sample gave rise to the 28 T cell receptor beta chains below, sequenced in a study of PD-L1 blockade in urothelial cancer. Time point in this sample: pretreatment peripheral blood. Some clones are missing from TCRdb's copy, which holds only in-frame ones; the method was immunoSEQ multiplex PCR. The sample records 45,000 to 70,000 clones, less than 90% being singletons. The specimen comprised PBMCs, sampled around atezolizumab (anti-PD-L1) treatment. These TCRs come from a man between 65 and 85 years old with urothelial cancer.

This sequence joins TRBV11-2 and TRBJ2-3; 8 bases line up with TRBD1. Per germline, CDR1 SGHAT and CDR2 FQNNGV. J lost 6 bases, V lost 2 bases, and 1 base had no gene match. The CDR3 runs to 13 residues. CDR3 region: CASSLNRGDTQYF. The CDR3 DNA follows: TGTGCCAGCAGCTTAAACAGGGGGGATACGCAGTATTTT.

The V gene is TRBV7-2, the J gene TRBJ2-4; no reliable D call. This CDR3 region has 14 residues. Trimming cost V 1 base and J 4 bases, with 8 bases left between them. Germline V gives CDR1 SGHTA, CDR2 FQGNSA. This CDR3 is CASSLDGSKNIQYF. CDR3 bases: TGTGCCAGCAGCTTAGATGGCAGTAAAAACATTCAGTACTTC.

The chain recombines TRBV6-6 with TRBJ2-2; D is unresolved. This CDR3 has 15 amino acids. The germline V and J ends were trimmed by 0 bases and 1 base, with 6 bases remaining between them. Per germline, CDR1 MNHNY and CDR2 SVGAGI (reference sequence). CDR3 loop: CASSYSPKNTGELFF. In DNA form, the CDR3 reads TGTGCCAGCAGTTACTCCCCTAAGAACACCGGGGAGCTGTTTTTT.

This clone was counted between two and nine times. The genes are TRBV5-1 and TRBJ2-2, with 11 bases lining up with TRBD2. Germline V gene lookup returns CDR1 SGHRS and CDR2 YFSETQ. This CDR3 has 16 amino acids. The V segment lost 5 bases and the J segment 4 bases; nucleotides outside the gene matches: 7. The CDR3 region has the DNA TGCGCCAGCAGACCGGGACTAGCGGCCCTCACCGGGGAGCTGTTTTTT. Translating it yields CASRPGLAALTGELFF.

The genes are TRBV28 and TRBJ2-7, with 10 bases aligning to TRBD1. CDR1 is MDHEN and CDR2 is SYDVKM in the germline V gene. V gave up 7 bases and J gave up 5 bases; unmatched junction bases: 11. The CDR3 sequence is 15 residues long. The CDR3 spells CASTPAGTGDDEQYF. CDR3 nucleotides: TGTGCCAGCACCCCTGCCGGGACAGGGGACGACGAGCAGTACTTC.

V and J are TRBV9 and TRBJ2-2; D not certain. Germline CDR1 SGDLS, CDR2 YYNGEE. The CDR3 covers 15 residues. Trimming shortened V by 0 bases and J by 1 base, and 7 bases separated the two germline ends. The CDR3 here is CASSVGQRNTGELFF. As DNA, the CDR3 is TGTGCCAGCAGCGTAGGCCAGCGGAACACCGGGGAGCTGTTTTTT.

For the CDR3, the DNA is TGTGCCAGTAGTATGGCTCTAGCGGTAAGATCCTACGAGCAGTACTTC. As protein: CASSMALAVRSYEQYF. The chain carries TRBV19 and TRBJ2-7; TRBD2 matches at 7 bases. Germline V gives CDR1 LNHDA, CDR2 SQIVND (reference sequence). This CDR3 spans 16 amino acids. V lost 3 bases, J lost 1 base, and 9 bases stayed unmatched.

Only a few counts were recorded for this clone. The chain uses TRBV7-8 and TRBJ2-7, with TRBD2 matching over 11 bases. The CDR3 is 15 amino acids. In germline, CDR1 is SGHVS, CDR2 FQNEAQ. The trim removed 5 bases at V and 1 base at J, leaving 4 bases unmatched. The CDR3 DNA sequence: TGTGCCAGCAGCCAAGGGACTAGCGGATCCTACGAGCAGTACTTC. Its translation is CASSQGTSGSYEQYF.

This clone was observed once. The chain links TRBV11-2 to TRBJ2-7; D uncertain. CDR1 SGHAT and CDR2 FQNNGV come from the germline V gene. With 1 base removed from V and 3 bases from J, the gap between germline ends came to 10 bases. The CDR3 length is 14 residues. For the CDR3, the DNA is TGTGCCAGCAGCTTAGCCGGCGGAAGCTACGAGCAGTACTTC. This sequence encodes CASSLAGGSYEQYF.

This sequence joins TRBV9 and TRBJ1-2; D is undetermined. CDR3 size: 13 residues. Germline V CDR1 and CDR2: SGDLS, YYNGEE. V was clipped by 0 bases and J by 0 bases, with 3 bases between them. This chain's CDR3 is CASSVAANYGYTF. In nucleotides, the CDR3 is TGTGCCAGCAGCGTAGCGGCTAACTATGGCTACACCTTC. The full variable domain, rest sourced from reference TRBV9 and TRBJ1-2, is DSGVTQTPKHLITATGQRVTLRCSPRSGDLSVYWYQQSLDQGLQFLIQYYNGEERAKGNILERFSAQQFPDLHSELNLSSLELGDSALYFCASSVAANYGYTFGSGTRLTVV.

The rearrangement uses TRBV19 and TRBJ2-1, with D maybe TRBD1 (6 bases). This CDR3 has 12 residues. Germline CDR1 is LNHDA and CDR2 is SQIVND (reference sequence). V dropped 5 bases and J dropped 12 bases, with 14 bases sitting between them. This CDR3 reads CASSPQGKGQFF. In nucleotides, the CDR3 is TGTGCCAGTAGTCCCCAGGGGAAGGGGCAGTTCTTC. Drawing the rest from reference TRBV19 and TRBJ2-1, the complete variable domain is DGGITQSPKYLFRKEGQNVTLSCEQNLNHDAMYWYRQDPGQGLRLIYYSQIVNDFQKGDIAEGYSVSREKKESFPLTVTSAQKNPTAFYLCASSPQGKGQFFGPGTRLTVL.

This clone was seen a single time. The chain joins TRBV6-5 to TRBJ2-3, with a tentative D call TRBD1 (6 bases). The ends were cut back, 5 bases at V and 2 bases at J, with 11 bases in the middle. CDR3 length equals 14 residues. Germline CDR1 and CDR2: MNHEY and SVGAGI. CDR3 residues: CASSARGDTDTQYF. The DNA for the CDR3 is TGTGCCAGCAGTGCCAGGGGAGACACAGATACGCAGTATTTT.

This sequence joins TRBV19 and TRBJ2-7; 11 nucleotides agree with TRBD1. Trimming cost V 10 bases and J 2 bases; bases outside gene matches: 7. Germline V gene lookup returns CDR1 LNHDA and CDR2 SQIVND (reference sequence). This CDR3 spans 14 amino acids. The DNA of the CDR3 is TGTGCCACCCGACCGGGACAGGGGGCCTACGAGCAGTACTTC. Protein: CATRPGQGAYEQYF.

The rearrangement uses TRBV9 and TRBJ2-6; perhaps TRBD1 as D (5 bases). This CDR3 has 17 amino acids. Germline CDR1 and CDR2: SGDLS and YYNGEE. V lost 2 bases and J 1 base, leaving 13 bases between the germline ends. CDR3 protein: CASSVAGSPSGANVLTF. CDR3 nucleotides: TGTGCCAGCAGCGTGGCAGGGTCCCCGTCTGGGGCCAACGTCCTGACTTTC.

The chain has TRBV2 and TRBJ2-7, with D perhaps TRBD2 (6 bases). Trimming cost V 7 bases and J 1 base, with 14 bases left between them. This CDR3 is built from 14 residues. Germline-derived CDR1 and CDR2 are SNHLY and FYNNEI. The CDR3 sequence is CASKERSGSYEQYF. In nucleotides, the CDR3 is TGTGCCAGCAAGGAGCGAAGCGGGTCCTACGAGCAGTACTTC.

The chain carries TRBV4-2 and TRBJ1-2, with 7 bases lining up with TRBD1. The CDR3 totals 15 residues. Losses at the gene ends were 4 bases for V and 4 bases for J; bases not matched to a gene: 9. Germline V gene lookup returns CDR1 LGHNA and CDR2 YNFKEQ. CDR3 in amino acids: CASSPGTEGPYGYTF. In DNA, the CDR3 is TGTGCCAGCAGCCCTGGGACAGAGGGACCCTATGGCTACACCTTC.

The V gene is TRBV10-1, the J gene TRBJ2-2, with D uncertain. CDR3 length equals 15 residues. The V end was cut by 5 bases, the J end by 0 bases, with 10 bases between. Germline CDR1 is WNHNN and CDR2 is SYGVQD (reference sequence). Written as DNA, the CDR3 is TGCGCCAGCAGTAAGGCAGGCACGAACACCGGGGAGCTGTTTTTT. Its translation is CASSKAGTNTGELFF.

This clone was found once. The rearrangement links TRBV4-1 to TRBJ1-4; maybe TRBD1 (5 bases). Trimming removed 0 bases at V and 5 bases at J, with 16 bases between. The CDR3 contains 17 residues. Germline values: CDR1 MGHRA, CDR2 YSYEKL. The CDR3 DNA sequence: TGCGCCAGCAGCCAAGATCTGGCCCCAGGGAACAATGAAAAACTGTTTTTT. Protein product: CASSQDLAPGNNEKLFF.

The V and J genes are TRBV9 and TRBJ2-1, with TRBD2 identical over 12 bases. CDR3 length: 19 amino acids. The germline V gene encodes CDR1 SGDLS and CDR2 YYNGEE. V was pared by 0 bases and J by 9 bases, with 16 bases of the junction left unmatched. CDR3 residues: CASSVATSTSGSYIGEQFF. In DNA, the CDR3 is TGTGCCAGCAGCGTAGCTACGTCGACTAGCGGGAGTTACATTGGTGAGCAGTTCTTC. The variable domain in full, completed from reference TRBV9 and TRBJ2-1, reads DSGVTQTPKHLITATGQRVTLRCSPRSGDLSVYWYQQSLDQGLQFLIQYYNGEERAKGNILERFSAQQFPDLHSELNLSSLELGDSALYFCASSVATSTSGSYIGEQFFGPGTRLTVL.

This chain connects TRBV7-3 to TRBJ2-4; 10 bases line up with TRBD2. The CDR3 totals 13 residues. From germline, CDR1 is SGHTA and CDR2 FQGTGA. V dropped 4 bases and J dropped 7; count of bases not matched to a gene: 1. In DNA, the CDR3 is TGTGCCAGCAGCTCAGCGGGGGGGAACATTCAGTACTTC. Translating gives CASSSAGGNIQYF.

The chain combines TRBV30 with TRBJ1-2; 12 bases line up with TRBD1. The CDR3 has 16 residues. Germline loops: CDR1 GTSNPN, CDR2 SVGIG (reference sequence). Trimming took 0 bases from V and 4 from J; bases not matched to a gene: 6. CDR3 nucleotide sequence: TGTGCCTGGAGTGTACCCGGGACAGGGGGCGTCTATGGCTACACCTTC. Translating gives CAWSVPGTGGVYGYTF.

The table lists this clone with a few counts. In DNA form, the CDR3 reads TGTGCCAGCAGCGTAGCCCCGGCGGGGTTGGGAAACACCATATATTTT. This gives the protein CASSVAPAGLGNTIYF. The V call is TRBV9, the J call TRBJ1-3; D unclear. This CDR3 is 16 amino acids long. The germline V gene encodes CDR1 SGDLS and CDR2 YYNGEE. With 0 bases removed from V and 4 bases from J, the gap between germline ends came to 14 bases.

The chain uses TRBV2 and TRBJ2-2, with 8 bases that match TRBD1. The CDR3 runs to 13 residues. With 5 bases clipped from V and 6 bases from J, the junction kept 2 bases outside the gene matches. In germline, CDR1 is SNHLY, CDR2 FYNNEI. Written as DNA, the CDR3 is TGTGCCAGCAGTCGGACAGGGCCCGGGGAGCTGTTTTTT. The encoded protein is CASSRTGPGELFF.

This chain uses TRBV9 with TRBJ2-5; TRBD2 is a possible D gene (5 bases). With 3 bases removed from V and 5 bases from J, the gap between germline ends came to 20 bases. Germline assignment: CDR1 SGDLS and CDR2 YYNGEE. The CDR3 runs to 16 residues. DNA of the CDR3: TGTGCCAGCAGCGCCCGAGGGCGGGCTGATAAGGAGACCCAGTACTTC. This encodes CASSARGRADKETQYF.

The gene calls are TRBV4-1 and TRBJ2-7, with D tentatively TRBD1 (5 bases). Deletions cut 0 bases from V and 4 bases from J, with 13 bases between. Germline values: CDR1 MGHRA, CDR2 YSYEKL. The CDR3 covers 15 residues. CDR3 sequence: CASSQDWQGGYEQYF. CDR3 coding DNA: TGCGCCAGCAGCCAAGATTGGCAGGGCGGTTACGAGCAGTACTTC.

The genes are TRBV6-5 and TRBJ1-5, with D maybe TRBD1 (6 bases). V lost 2 bases and J 5 bases, leaving 13 bases between the germline ends. The CDR3 is made up of 15 amino acids. CDR1 and CDR2 (germline): MNHEY, SVGAGI. CDR3 loop: CASSYDGTRDQPQHF. The CDR3 DNA is TGTGCCAGCAGTTACGACGGGACAAGAGATCAGCCCCAGCATTTT.

The chain joins TRBV4-1 to TRBJ2-1; 8 bases are a match to TRBD2. Trimming cost V 1 base and J 5 bases; bases outside gene matches: 7. Germline V gene data show CDR1 as MGHRA and CDR2 as YSYEKL. CDR3 length equals 16 residues. For the CDR3, the DNA is TGCGCCAGCAGCCAAGCGGGGGGGAGCGGTAACAATGAGCAGTTCTTC. Protein product: CASSQAGGSGNNEQFF.

A few counts support this clone. The V and J genes are TRBV29-1 and TRBJ1-2; no firm D call. Germline V CDR1 and CDR2: SQVTM, ANQGSEA. Deletions cut 0 bases from V and 7 bases from J, with 12 bases between. CDR3 length: 13 residues. The CDR3: CSVEDPLGGGYTF. CDR3 coding DNA: TGCAGCGTTGAAGATCCCCTAGGTGGTGGCTACACCTTC.